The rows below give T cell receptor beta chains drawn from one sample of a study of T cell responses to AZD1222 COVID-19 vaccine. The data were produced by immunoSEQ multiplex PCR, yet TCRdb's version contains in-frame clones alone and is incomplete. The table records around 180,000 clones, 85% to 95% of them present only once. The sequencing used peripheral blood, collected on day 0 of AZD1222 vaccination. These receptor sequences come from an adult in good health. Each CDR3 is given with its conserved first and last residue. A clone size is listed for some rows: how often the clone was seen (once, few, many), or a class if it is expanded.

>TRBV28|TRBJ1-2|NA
CASSPGYGYTF
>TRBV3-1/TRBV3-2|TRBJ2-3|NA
CASSPPSRGGDTQYF
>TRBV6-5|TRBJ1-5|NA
CASTGQNNQPQHF
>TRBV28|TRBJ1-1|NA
CASSLSPQDLGTEAFF
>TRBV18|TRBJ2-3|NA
CASSSRTGGLGLSDTQYF
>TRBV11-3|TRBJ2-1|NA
CASSLEGLAVEQFF
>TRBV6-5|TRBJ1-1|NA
CASSYSNRVGNTEAFF
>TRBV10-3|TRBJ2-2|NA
CAISSTGAGTGELFF
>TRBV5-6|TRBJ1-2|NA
CASSLVVGGAYGYTF
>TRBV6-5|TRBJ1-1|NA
CASRGGEPEAFF
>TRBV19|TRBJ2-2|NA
CASERNTGELFF
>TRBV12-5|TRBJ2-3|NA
CASASSGSAKQYF
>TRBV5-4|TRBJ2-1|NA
CASSWGTRLAYNEQFF
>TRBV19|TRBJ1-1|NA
CASSILYRNTEAFF
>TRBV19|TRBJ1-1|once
CASSMLSGSEAFF
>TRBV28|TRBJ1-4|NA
CASTSPTGFLEKLFF
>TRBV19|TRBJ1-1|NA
CASRRDSLWNTEAFF
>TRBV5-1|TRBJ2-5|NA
CASSLAPSVEETQYF
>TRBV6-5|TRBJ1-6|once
CASSPGQGGSPLHF
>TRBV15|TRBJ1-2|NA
CATSRATGPMRGYTF
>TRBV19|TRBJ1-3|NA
CASTNSGNTIYF
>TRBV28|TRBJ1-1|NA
CASSSPGRGEAFF
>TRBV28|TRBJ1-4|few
CASSSDRGHEKLFF
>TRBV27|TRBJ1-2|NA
CASSLGQGLSYTF
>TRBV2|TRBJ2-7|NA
CASSNRPAYEQYF
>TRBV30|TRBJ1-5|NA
CAWSVLQENQPQHF
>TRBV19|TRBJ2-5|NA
CASSIGWEGETQYF
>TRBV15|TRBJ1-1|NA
CATSREGQGIPTEAFF
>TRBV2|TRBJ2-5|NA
CASSEVGQGTETQYF
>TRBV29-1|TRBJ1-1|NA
CSVVNRLTNTEAFF
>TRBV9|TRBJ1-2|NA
CASSETGGIYGYTF
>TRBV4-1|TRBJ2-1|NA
CASSQVGFPPFF
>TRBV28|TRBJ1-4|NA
CASTQPLMKLFF
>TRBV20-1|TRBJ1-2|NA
CSASGFGTAIPPSGYTF
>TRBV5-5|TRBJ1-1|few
CASSKDGVNTEAFF
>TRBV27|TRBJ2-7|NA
CASSLGQGLHEQYF
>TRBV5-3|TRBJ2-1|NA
CARSSAKRSSGVAGNPHNEQFF
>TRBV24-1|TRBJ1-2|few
CATSDLTGAGGYTF
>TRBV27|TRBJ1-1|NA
CASSWAGYTEAFF
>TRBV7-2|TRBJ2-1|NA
CASSLGTSSYNEQFF
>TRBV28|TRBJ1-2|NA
CASSEQDNYGYTF